The 32 T cell receptor beta chains in this list originate from one sample, sequenced in a study of shared clonotypes between healthy human individuals. TCRdb's copy holds only in-frame clones and misses some; the assay was immunoSEQ multiplex PCR. Among roughly 770,000 clones listed, about 96% were seen once. Terminally differentiated effector memory CD45RA+ cells were left out of the naive CD8 fraction, which was CD45RO-negative and positively selected for CCR7. Sequenced sample: naive CD8+ T cells sorted from blood. These receptors all come from a man aged 25-45 years in good health.

J is TRBJ1-4 and V is TRBV6-1; D is possibly TRBD1 (5 bases). The germline V and J ends were trimmed by 1 base and 0 bases, with 9 bases remaining between them. The germline gives CDR1 MNHNS, CDR2 SASEGT. The length of the CDR3 is 16 residues. The CDR3 DNA follows: TGTGCCAGCAGTGAAGGACAGCATGCAACTAATGAAAAACTGTTTTTT. It translates to CASSEGQHATNEKLFF.

The genes are TRBV27 and TRBJ2-7; 9 bases match TRBD1. V lost 6 bases to trimming and J lost 4 bases; unmatched junction nucleotides: 10. Looked up from germline, CDR1 is MNHEY and CDR2 is SMNVEV (reference sequence). The CDR3 is 15 amino acids. The CDR3 sequence is CASRGQGGFWYEQYF. The CDR3 DNA follows: TGTGCCAGCAGGGGACAGGGTGGGTTTTGGTACGAGCAGTACTTC.

The V gene is TRBV9, the J gene TRBJ2-3; 9 nucleotides match TRBD2. Per the germline V gene, CDR1 is SGDLS and CDR2 is YYNGEE. V lost 0 bases and J lost 4; bases outside the gene matches: 3. CDR3 size: 15 residues. The CDR3 DNA follows: TGTGCCAGCAGCGTAGGGACTAGCGCTGCAGATACGCAGTATTTT. Residues: CASSVGTSAADTQYF.

The chain has TRBV19 and TRBJ2-5; D is undetermined. Germline loops: CDR1 LNHDA, CDR2 SQIVND (reference sequence). The V and J ends lost 6 bases and 3 bases respectively, with 20 bases between them. There are 16 residues in the CDR3. The CDR3 is CASSTPEGPNKETQYF. In nucleotides, the CDR3 is TGTGCCAGTAGCACCCCCGAAGGCCCGAACAAAGAGACCCAGTACTTC.

The CDR3 loop reads CASSSPVTDTQYF. CDR3 nucleotides: TGTGCCAGCAGCTCCCCGGTGACAGATACGCAGTATTTT. This chain links TRBV11-3 with TRBJ2-3; D is unresolved. Trimming cost V 4 bases and J 3 bases, with 8 bases left between them. Germline V gene lookup returns CDR1 SGHNT and CDR2 YENEEA. The CDR3 has 13 residues.

CDR3 in amino acids: CASSLEAGVGEQYF. The CDR3 DNA sequence: TGCGCCAGCAGCTTGGAAGCAGGGGTGGGCGAGCAGTACTTC. The rearrangement uses TRBV5-1 and TRBJ2-7, with a tentative D call TRBD1 (6 bases). V lost 0 bases, J lost 6 bases, and 13 bases lay in between. The CDR3 has 14 residues. The germline V gene encodes CDR1 SGHRS and CDR2 YFSETQ.

The chain has TRBV5-1 and TRBJ2-6; D is possibly TRBD2 (6 bases). Germline CDR1 reads SGHRS; CDR2 reads YFSETQ. This CDR3 region has 16 residues. V was trimmed by 1 base and J by 0 bases, leaving 8 bases between them. The chain's CDR3 is CASSLFGSSGANVLTF. The CDR3 DNA reads as TGCGCCAGCAGCTTGTTCGGGAGCTCTGGGGCCAACGTCCTGACTTTC.

V gene TRBV29-1 combines with J gene TRBJ2-3; TRBD1 matches 8 bases. Per germline, CDR1 SQVTM and CDR2 ANQGSEA. CDR3 length: 15 amino acids. Trimming took 7 bases from V and 3 from J; bases not matched to a gene: 12. CDR3 nucleotides: TGCAGCGCGAAACAGGGGGTAAAAGGGACAGATACGCAGTATTTT. Amino acid sequence: CSAKQGVKGTDTQYF.

The chain couples TRBV19 to TRBJ2-7, with TRBD2 matching 7 bases. The J segment lost 3 bases and the V segment lost 3 bases, leaving 8 bases of the junction unmatched. Germline V CDR1 and CDR2: LNHDA, SQIVND (reference sequence). The CDR3 runs to 15 residues. This CDR3 reads CASSMEGGPFYEQYF. DNA for the CDR3: TGTGCCAGTAGTATGGAGGGAGGGCCCTTCTACGAGCAGTACTTC. The full variable domain, with the rest looked up from reference TRBV19 and TRBJ2-7, is DGGITQSPKYLFRKEGQNVTLSCEQNLNHDAMYWYRQDPGQGLRLIYYSQIVNDFQKGDIAEGYSVSREKKESFPLTVTSAQKNPTAFYLCASSMEGGPFYEQYFGPGTRLTVT.

This clone was recorded a few times. J is TRBJ2-7 and V is TRBV27; D is unresolved. Trimming took off 5 bases at V and 4 bases at J, with 15 bases between the two ends. The CDR3 totals 14 residues. In germline, CDR1 is MNHEY, CDR2 SMNVEV (reference sequence). This chain's CDR3 is CASSPSDGRYEQYF. The CDR3 bases are TGTGCCAGCAGTCCCTCGGACGGCCGGTACGAGCAGTACTTC.

A single count supports this clone. This chain connects TRBV11-2 to TRBJ2-3, with TRBD1 as a possible D gene (5 bases). Germline-derived CDR1 and CDR2 are SGHAT and FQNNGV. V was pared by 5 bases and J by 4 bases, with 19 bases between. There are 16 residues in the CDR3. The CDR3 bases are TGTGCCAGCAGCCCCCCCTTAGCAGGGTTCCCAGATACGCAGTATTTT. This codes for CASSPPLAGFPDTQYF.

The chain links TRBV9 to TRBJ2-7; 8 bases align to TRBD1. The CDR3 extends over 14 amino acids. The germline CDR1 and CDR2 sequences are SGDLS and YYNGEE. With V trimmed by 0 bases and J by 5 bases, 4 bases remained unmatched. Written as DNA, the CDR3 is TGTGCCAGCAGCGTAGATTACAGGGGGGACGAGCAGTACTTC. Translated: CASSVDYRGDEQYF.

Only one count was recorded for this clone. This CDR3 reads CASSQDIQNEQYF. The CDR3 DNA follows: TGCGCCAGCAGCCAAGATATCCAAAACGAGCAGTACTTC. This chain uses TRBV4-3 with TRBJ2-7; D gene uncertain. The germline V gene encodes CDR1 LGHNA and CDR2 YSLEER. This CDR3 comprises 13 residues. V was cut by 0 bases and J by 5 bases, with 8 bases left in between.

This sequence joins TRBV5-5 and TRBJ2-1, with TRBD2 matching 7 bases. J lost 5 bases, V lost 5 bases, and 4 bases had no gene match. CDR3 length equals 13 residues. The germline V gene has CDR1 SGHKS and CDR2 YYEKEE (reference sequence). CDR3 region: CASSSGRDNEQFF. For the CDR3, the DNA is TGTGCCAGCAGTTCGGGGAGGGACAATGAGCAGTTCTTC.

Worth noting for this clone: The sample carries other DNA sequences with the same CDR3. This chain uses TRBV7-9 with TRBJ1-3; D is ambiguous. The V gene's germline CDR1 is SEHNR and CDR2 FQNEAQ (reference sequence). V was cut by 1 base and J by 1 base, with 5 bases left in between. This CDR3 comprises 14 residues. CDR3 DNA sequence: TGTGCCAGCAGCTTAGGAGGGTCTGGAAACACCATATATTTT. This translates into CASSLGGSGNTIYF.

The chain joins TRBV7-9 to TRBJ2-2, with D uncertain. The CDR3 spans 12 residues. Trimming took 5 bases from V and 6 from J, leaving 7 bases between them. In germline, CDR1 is SEHNR, CDR2 FQNEAQ (reference sequence). The CDR3 DNA reads TGTGCCAGCAGCATCCGGGCCGGGGAGCTGTTTTTT. This gives the protein CASSIRAGELFF. Looking up the rest from reference TRBV7-9 and TRBJ2-2 gives the full variable domain: DTGVSQNPRHKITKRGQNVTFRCDPISEHNRLYWYRQTLGQGPEFLTYFQNEAQLEKSRLLSDRFSAERPKGSFSTLEIQRTEQGDSAMYLCASSIRAGELFFGEGSRLTVL.

The V and J genes are TRBV11-2 and TRBJ2-3; unclear D gene. Trimming stripped 2 bases from V and 3 bases from J, with 12 bases between. The CDR3 has 15 residues. Germline CDR1 reads SGHAT; CDR2 reads FQNNGV. CDR3 sequence reads: CASSLIRPQTDTQYF. The CDR3 nucleotides are TGTGCCAGCAGCTTAATTAGGCCCCAAACAGATACGCAGTATTTT.

The chain carries TRBV19 and TRBJ2-1; 9 positions match TRBD2. V trimming: 0 bases; J trimming: 7 bases; junction bases outside the gene matches: 7. The germline CDR1 and CDR2 sequences are LNHDA and SQIVND (reference sequence). CDR3 length: 16 residues. Here the CDR3 DNA reads TGTGCCAGTAGTATAGATTTCGGGACTAGCCAGAATGAGCAGTTCTTC. Amino acid sequence: CASSIDFGTSQNEQFF.

The genes are TRBV19 and TRBJ1-5; TRBD1 aligns across 7 bases. Germline CDR1 is LNHDA and CDR2 is SQIVND (reference sequence). V lost 1 base to trimming and J lost 5 bases; unmatched junction nucleotides: 5. The CDR3 has 15 residues. Here the CDR3 reads CASSIGLQGHQPQHF. In DNA form, the CDR3 reads TGTGCCAGTAGTATAGGTTTACAGGGGCATCAGCCCCAGCATTTT.

This chain joins TRBV27 and TRBJ1-2, with TRBD1 identical over 10 bases. J lost 3 bases, V lost 4 bases, and 11 bases had no gene match. The CDR3 runs 17 residues. The V gene's germline CDR1 is MNHEY and CDR2 SMNVEV (reference sequence). The CDR3 DNA sequence: TGTGCCAGCAGTTCGAGCCTAGGGGACAGGGGTTACTATGGCTACACCTTC. It encodes CASSSSLGDRGYYGYTF.

Note on this clone: Other DNA sequences in this sample translate to the same CDR3. This rearrangement joins TRBV9 to TRBJ2-1; no definite D call. The CDR3 contains 14 residues. Germline-derived CDR1 and CDR2 are SGDLS and YYNGEE. V was clipped by 4 bases and J by 1 base, with 9 bases between them. CDR3 coding DNA: TGTGCCAGCAGCTTAGGTGGGTCCTACAATGAGCAGTTCTTC. Translating it yields CASSLGGSYNEQFF.

The chain recombines TRBV6-1 with TRBJ2-7; maybe TRBD1 (6 bases). V was pared by 6 bases and J by 6 bases, with 12 bases between. Germline assignment: CDR1 MNHNS and CDR2 SASEGT. The CDR3 is made up of 12 amino acids. The CDR3 coding sequence is TGTGCCAGCAGCCTAGGGGGAGCCGAGCAGTACTTC. It yields the protein CASSLGGAEQYF.

This clone has only one observation. The chain joins TRBV9 to TRBJ2-3; D may be TRBD2 (6 bases). V dropped 4 bases and J dropped 0 bases, with 15 bases sitting between them. The germline V gene has CDR1 SGDLS and CDR2 YYNGEE. This CDR3 is 16 amino acids long. For the CDR3, the DNA is TGTGCCAGCAGCTTCCCGGGAGCCGGAAGCACAGATACGCAGTATTTT. Translation gives CASSFPGAGSTDTQYF. Supplemented by reference TRBV9 and TRBJ2-3, the full variable domain reads DSGVTQTPKHLITATGQRVTLRCSPRSGDLSVYWYQQSLDQGLQFLIQYYNGEERAKGNILERFSAQQFPDLHSELNLSSLELGDSALYFCASSFPGAGSTDTQYFGPGTRLTVL.

This clone appeared a single time. Other nucleotide sequences in the sample specify the same CDR3. The chain couples TRBV5-1 to TRBJ2-7; D remains unclear. Germline V gene lookup returns CDR1 SGHRS and CDR2 YFSETQ. The CDR3 is made up of 12 amino acids. V lost 2 bases, J lost 4 bases, and 7 bases lay in between. The CDR3 loop is CASSFGGYEQYF. The CDR3 DNA reads as TGCGCCAGCAGCTTTGGCGGTTACGAGCAGTACTTC.

The chain has TRBV10-1 and TRBJ2-5; TRBD2 agrees at 7 bases. The CDR3 contains 17 residues. CDR1 and CDR2 from the germline V gene are WNHNN and SYGVQD (reference sequence). The trim removed 3 bases at V and 5 bases at J, leaving 15 bases unmatched. The CDR3 here is CASSDPRGRAESETQYF. DNA of the CDR3: TGCGCCAGCAGTGACCCTCGGGGGAGGGCCGAGAGTGAGACCCAGTACTTC.

Of note for this clone: At the DNA level, this CDR3 is encoded by other sequences in the same sample as well. The V call is TRBV6-5, the J call TRBJ2-1; D is undetermined. This CDR3 region has 14 residues. The germline V gene encodes CDR1 MNHEY and CDR2 SVGAGI. The V end was cut by 3 bases, the J end by 7 bases, with 13 bases between. In DNA, the CDR3 is TGTGCCAGCAGTTATTTCGATTCGGCTAATGAGCAGTTCTTC. Residues: CASSYFDSANEQFF.

This clone appeared a single time. V and J are TRBV7-9 and TRBJ2-5, with D perhaps TRBD1 (6 bases). The V gene lost 3 bases and the J gene lost 5 bases, with 16 bases spanning the gap. CDR1 is SEHNR and CDR2 is FQNEAQ in the germline V gene (reference sequence). The CDR3 is 15 residues long. CDR3 bases: TGTGCCAGCAGCTTCAACATGGGGGCAGGGGAGACCCAGTACTTC. Translated: CASSFNMGAGETQYF.

J is TRBJ1-4 and V is TRBV7-9; D gene uncertain. The V end lost 5 bases, the J end lost 3 bases, and 16 bases lay between the germline ends. Germline V gene sequence: CDR1 SEHNR, CDR2 FQNEAQ (reference sequence). The CDR3 has 16 residues. CDR3 region: CASSPREDWANEKLFF. CDR3 nucleotide sequence: TGTGCCAGCAGCCCCCGCGAGGATTGGGCTAATGAAAAACTGTTTTTT.

This rearrangement joins TRBV7-2 to TRBJ1-2, with unresolved D. The V gene's germline CDR1 is SGHTA and CDR2 FQGNSA. V was shortened by 5 bases and J by 0 bases, with 13 bases between the two germline ends. CDR3 length: 15 amino acids. CDR3 in DNA: TGTGCCAGCAGCCCCGCGGGTCCGGCTAACTATGGCTACACCTTC. It yields the protein CASSPAGPANYGYTF.

The chain joins TRBV7-6 to TRBJ1-1, with D unclear. Germline loops: CDR1 SGHVS, CDR2 FNYEAQ. Trimming shortened V by 3 bases and J by 3 bases, and 14 bases separated the two germline ends. This CDR3 contains 15 residues. CDR3 sequence (DNA): TGTGCCAGCAGCTTCAGCGGGCGCGGAGACACTGAAGCTTTCTTT. This encodes CASSFSGRGDTEAFF.

A remark on this clone: This specimen includes other DNA sequences encoding the same CDR3. V gene TRBV27 combines with J gene TRBJ2-1; 7 bases are a match to TRBD2. The germline CDR1 and CDR2 sequences are MNHEY and SMNVEV (reference sequence). The V gene end was trimmed by 0 bases and the J gene end by 5 bases; junction bases not matched to a gene: 1. The CDR3 runs 14 residues. CDR3 coding DNA: TGTGCCAGCAGTTTATCACGGGGGGACAATGAGCAGTTCTTC. This gives the protein CASSLSRGDNEQFF.

J is TRBJ2-2 and V is TRBV14; D is ambiguous. Per germline, CDR1 SGHDN and CDR2 FVKESK. The V gene lost 4 bases and the J gene lost 0 bases, with 9 bases spanning the gap. The CDR3 is 15 amino acids. The CDR3 is CASSPMGTNTGELFF. The CDR3 nucleotides read TGTGCCAGCAGCCCAATGGGAACGAACACCGGGGAGCTGTTTTTT.